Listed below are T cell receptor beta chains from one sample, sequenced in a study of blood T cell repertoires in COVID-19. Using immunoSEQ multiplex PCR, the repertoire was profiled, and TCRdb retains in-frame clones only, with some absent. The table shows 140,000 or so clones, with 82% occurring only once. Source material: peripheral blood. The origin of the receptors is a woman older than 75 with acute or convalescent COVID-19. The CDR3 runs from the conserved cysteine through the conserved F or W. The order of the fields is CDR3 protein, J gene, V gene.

CASSLAGQLTDTQYF | TRBJ2-3 | TRBV5-1
CSAGQGSTDTQYF | TRBJ2-3 | TRBV29-1
CSASKISAVNEQFF | TRBJ2-1 | TRBV20-1
CATRGQGGTEAFF | TRBJ1-1 | TRBV24-1
CASSPQKGREGYEQYF | TRBJ2-7 | TRBV9
CASSPSSGELFF | TRBJ2-2 | TRBV18
CASSSGDRLSGNTIYF | TRBJ1-3 | TRBV28
CASSGTTGGKEYF | TRBJ2-7 | TRBV25-1
CATSRVLAGAPLYNEQFF | TRBJ2-1 | TRBV15
CASSLQQGPYNEQFF | TRBJ2-1 | TRBV5-1
CASSQDTMGWDRGSYGYTF | TRBJ1-2 | TRBV4-1
CASSLYAYNTEAFF | TRBJ1-1 | TRBV28
CASSLGDRYTEAFF | TRBJ1-1 | TRBV19
CASSLTQATEAFF | TRBJ1-1 | TRBV3-1/TRBV3-2
CASSPPLGGGTYEQYF | TRBJ2-7 | TRBV7-9
CASSVWTSGTDTQYF | TRBJ2-3 | TRBV28
CASSPSESYNPPLHF | TRBJ1-6 | TRBV3-1/TRBV3-2
CASSSSGGALNEQFF | TRBJ2-1 | TRBV5-1
CSPGGSSYEQYF | TRBJ2-7 | TRBV29-1
CAISDRDRAYEQYF | TRBJ2-7 | TRBV10-3
CASMPREGAYNSPLHF | TRBJ1-6 | TRBV2
CASSLAAGVYEQFF | TRBJ2-1 | TRBV5-6
CASSHRAGNTIYF | TRBJ1-3 | TRBV13
CASRNSGSFGDEQYF | TRBJ2-7 | TRBV6-6
CASSLVGQGVGETQYF | TRBJ2-5 | TRBV5-5
CATSLPGVVDNEQFF | TRBJ2-1 | TRBV24-1
CSTDRVSEAFF | TRBJ1-1 | TRBV20-1
CASSQEPPWRVGNTEAFF | TRBJ1-1 | TRBV7-6
CATSDGGHPYTGELFF | TRBJ2-2 | TRBV24-1
CATSRRGQARPEAFF | TRBJ1-1 | TRBV15
CASSLESGFTEAFF | TRBJ1-1 | TRBV5-1
CASRTLRGRSTDTQYF | TRBJ2-3 | TRBV11-2
CASSLLGRDNQPQHF | TRBJ1-5 | TRBV18
CASSLSLNNEQFF | TRBJ2-1 | TRBV27
CASSDDRTGWNTGELFF | TRBJ2-2 | TRBV9
CASSLGATGRRDEQYF | TRBJ2-7 | TRBV7-2
CASRPQPRGPGNTIYF | TRBJ1-3 | TRBV7-9
CASSFRQGYEQYF | TRBJ2-7 | TRBV5-1
CASSFGRDQPQHF | TRBJ1-5 | TRBV7-2
CATTPGRRVNTGELFF | TRBJ2-2 | TRBV15
CSASGLAGGRGETQYF | TRBJ2-5 | TRBV20-1
CASSIGGDYGYTF | TRBJ1-2 | TRBV19
CASSLTVHTQYF | TRBJ2-3 | TRBV12-3/TRBV12-4
CASSIRQGYEQYF | TRBJ2-7 | TRBV7-2
CASSPGVDEQFF | TRBJ2-1 | TRBV6-1
CASSQGGLRGPTYSGNTIYF | TRBJ1-3 | TRBV4-1
CASRAGTAIIYGYTF | TRBJ1-2 | TRBV27
CASSLGQGMWETQYF | TRBJ2-5 | TRBV11-2
CASSWTSREQYF | TRBJ2-7 | TRBV7-8
CAWRRFRSRLYGYTF | TRBJ1-2 | TRBV30
CASSLTSNSPLHF | TRBJ1-6 | TRBV27
CASSLVREDGYYGYTF | TRBJ1-2 | TRBV11-2
CAISESSGRAYGYTF | TRBJ1-2 | TRBV10-3
CASSPRQGLTYEQYF | TRBJ2-7 | TRBV3-1/TRBV3-2
CASSDRGIAKNIQYF | TRBJ2-4 | TRBV2
CASSFQGTYEQYF | TRBJ2-7 | TRBV7-9
CASSQVGQGATEAFF | TRBJ1-1 | TRBV4-2